A single sample gave rise to the 18 T cell receptor beta chains below, sequenced in a study of low-dose radiotherapy and immunotherapy resistance in tumors. Time point meaning: before trial treatment. Primers targeting TRAV and TRBV primed first-strand cDNA, covering alpha and beta chains. Amplification of TCRs used a constant-region primer and V-primer adapter for around 20 PCR cycles. Via MiXCR, TCRdb re-called the reads, giving one row per CDR3 protein. The sample has more than 50,000 distinct CDR3 sequences; about 26% are singletons. The specimen comprised PBMCs, sampled before treatment. Receptors were obtained from a male donor with rectosigmoid adenocarcinoma.

This clonotype appeared a single time. The chain has TRBV28 and TRBJ2-5; tentative D call: TRBD2 (5 bases). The CDR3 length is 14 residues. Looked up from germline, CDR1 is MDHEN and CDR2 is SYDVKM. V was pared by 5 bases and J by 7 bases, with 17 bases between. The CDR3 coding sequence is TGTGCCAGCAGTCCCGACCCTCCCCGGGGGACCCAGTACTTC. This translates into CASSPDPPRGTQYF.

V gene TRBV6-8 combines with J gene TRBJ2-7; 7 bases map to TRBD1. The length of the CDR3 is 11 residues. Germline V gives CDR1 MNHGY, CDR2 SAAAGT. Trimming removed 10 bases from V and 8 bases from J; junction bases left unmatched: 8. CDR3 coding DNA: TGTGCCATTGCACAGGGGAACAAGCAGTACTTC. It encodes CAIAQGNKQYF.

This clonotype appeared many times. CDR3 protein: CGTSSYEQYF. CDR3 nucleotide sequence: TGTGGGACTAGCTCCTACGAGCAGTACTTC. The chain couples TRBV13 to TRBJ2-7, with 7 bases aligning to TRBD2. In germline, CDR1 is PRHDT, CDR2 FYEKMQ (reference sequence). The CDR3 runs to 10 residues.

This clonotype showed up many times. V is TRBV5-1 and J is TRBJ2-7; D is ambiguous. From germline, CDR1 is SGHRS and CDR2 YFSETQ. The CDR3 spans 13 residues. Trimming cost V 0 bases and J 10 bases, with 14 bases left between them. Here the CDR3 reads CASSLGQKVQQYF. The DNA for the CDR3 is TGCGCCAGCAGCTTGGGGCAGAAGGTTCAACAGTACTTC.

This clonotype was seen at least ten times. The V gene is TRBV24-1, the J gene TRBJ2-3; possible D gene TRBD2, 6 bases. The CDR3 contains 16 residues. Germline CDR1 is KGHDR and CDR2 is SFDVKD. Trimming took off 3 bases at V and 2 bases at J, with 14 bases between the two ends. The DNA for the CDR3 is TGTGCCACCAGTGATCGCCGGGACTCCCACACAGATACGCAGTATTTT. Protein product: CATSDRRDSHTDTQYF.

Comment on this clonotype: It is likely a read error: a sequence one base away is far more abundant. The chain uses TRBV5-4 and TRBJ2-1, with 9 bases identical to TRBD2. Trimming removed 0 bases from V and 10 bases from J; junction bases left unmatched: 8. This CDR3 contains 15 residues. Germline CDR1 reads SGHNT; CDR2 reads YYREEE (reference sequence). This CDR3 reads CASSLASGRHYEQFF. CDR3 sequence (DNA): TGTGCCAGCAGCTTGGCCAGCGGGAGGCACTACGAGCAGTTCTTC. The full variable domain, in which reference TRBV5-4 and TRBJ2-1 provide the parts outside the CDR3, is ETGVTQSPTHLIKTRGQQVTLRCSSQSGHNTVSWYQQALGQGPQFIFQYYREEENGRGNFPPRFSGLQFPNYSSELNVNALELDDSALYLCASSLASGRHYEQFFGPGTRLTVL.

This clonotype was detected many times. The chain combines TRBV12-3 or TRBV12-4 with TRBJ2-3; 10 bases match TRBD2. Trimming cost V 2 bases and J 2 bases; bases outside gene matches: 4. The CDR3 length is 16 residues. DNA of the CDR3: TGTGCCAGCAGTTTAAGCGGGGGGGCCAACACAGATACGCAGTATTTT. Protein sequence: CASSLSGGANTDTQYF.

The chain couples TRBV5-8 to TRBJ1-5, with 7 bases that match TRBD1. With 7 bases clipped from V and 6 bases from J, the junction kept 4 bases outside the gene matches. The CDR3 totals 12 residues. CDR1 is SGHTS and CDR2 is YDEGEE in the germline V gene. Here the CDR3 DNA reads TGTGCCAGCCAATACAGGGGTCAGCCCCAGCATTTT. The encoded protein is CASQYRGQPQHF. Filled out from reference TRBV5-8 and TRBJ1-5, the complete variable domain reads EAGVTQSPTHLIKTRGQQATLRCSPISGHTSVYWYQQALGLGLQFLLWYDEGEERNRGNFPPRFSGRQFPNYSSELNVNALELEDSALYLCASQYRGQPQHFGDGTRLSIL.

V usage is TRBV5-1 and J usage is TRBJ1-1, with D unclear. In germline, CDR1 is SGHRS, CDR2 YFSETQ. The CDR3 is made up of 13 amino acids. Trimming cost V 1 base and J 6 bases, with 10 bases left between them. The CDR3 reads CASSLQLGSEAFF. DNA of the CDR3: TGCGCCAGCAGCTTGCAGCTGGGGTCTGAAGCTTTCTTT.

J is TRBJ2-1 and V is TRBV5-1; 7 bases agree with TRBD2. With V trimmed by 4 bases and J by 5 bases, 9 bases remained unmatched. Germline CDR1 and CDR2: SGHRS and YFSETQ. The CDR3 extends over 15 amino acids. CDR3 nucleotide sequence: TGCGCCAGCAGCGACCTTCTTGGGAGGGACAATGAGCAGTTCTTC. Its protein is CASSDLLGRDNEQFF.

This clonotype was found many times. The chain couples TRBV14 to TRBJ2-7, with 10 bases identical to TRBD1. This CDR3 is built from 13 residues. Germline assignment: CDR1 SGHDN and CDR2 FVKESK. The trim removed 4 bases at V and 4 bases at J, leaving 1 base unmatched. DNA of the CDR3: TGTGCCAGCAGCCGACAGGGGGCTTACGAGCAGTACTTC. Its translation: CASSRQGAYEQYF.

A few counts support this clonotype. An end of the junction differs from the germline gene, which may be a read error. The chain is built from TRBV6-2 or TRBV6-3 and TRBJ2-7; TRBD1 matches at 8 bases. Per germline, CDR1 MNHEY and CDR2 SVGEGT. This CDR3 contains 15 residues. CDR3 in amino acids: CASRQTGGASNEQYF. The DNA of the CDR3 is TGTGCCAGCAGGCAAACAGGGGGAGCCTCCAACGAGCAGTACTTC.

This clonotype was observed many times. V and J are TRBV11-3 and TRBJ2-3; 12 bases align to TRBD1. With 3 bases clipped from V and 1 base from J, the junction kept 5 bases outside the gene matches. The CDR3 sequence is 17 residues long. Germline V gene data show CDR1 as SGHNT and CDR2 as YENEEA. The CDR3 DNA reads as TGTGCCAGCAGCTTTGGGACAGGGGGCTATGGCACAGATACGCAGTATTTT. It translates to CASSFGTGGYGTDTQYF.

The V call is TRBV29-1, the J call TRBJ2-7; TRBD1 agrees at 7 bases. V trimming: 4 bases; J trimming: 2 bases; junction bases outside the gene matches: 5. This CDR3 has 13 residues. Germline CDR1 is SQVTM and CDR2 is ANQGSEA. CDR3 coding DNA: TGCAGCGTTGTACAGGGGTGGACCTACGAGCAGTACTTC. Translated: CSVVQGWTYEQYF.

This sequence joins TRBV5-6 and TRBJ2-7, with no clear D. The CDR3 has 13 residues. With 0 bases removed from V and 6 bases from J, the gap between germline ends came to 10 bases. CDR1 is SGHDT, CDR2 YYEEEE, per germline. CDR3 protein: CASSLGAPPEQYF. The CDR3 nucleotides are TGTGCCAGCAGCTTGGGGGCCCCCCCCGAGCAGTACTTC.

This clonotype was seen repeatedly, ten times or more. The chain carries TRBV6-1 and TRBJ1-1; D ambiguous. V shed 2 bases and J shed 3 bases, with 7 bases lying between them. This CDR3 has 13 residues. Germline-derived CDR1 and CDR2 are MNHNS and SASEGT. CDR3 amino acids: CASSEIGHTEAFF. The DNA for the CDR3 is TGTGCCAGCAGTGAAATCGGGCACACTGAAGCTTTCTTT.

This clonotype was detected ten times or more. V usage is TRBV12-3 or TRBV12-4 and J usage is TRBJ1-5, with 8 bases lining up with TRBD1. This CDR3 is built from 15 residues. The trim removed 5 bases at V and 6 bases at J, leaving 9 bases unmatched. The CDR3 region is CASSVDRAGFQPQHF. The CDR3, as DNA: TGTGCCAGCAGTGTGGACAGGGCCGGTTTTCAGCCCCAGCATTTT.

Relative to its sample, this clonotype is medium-sized. The V call is TRBV9, the J call TRBJ2-2; no reliable D call. V was pared by 0 bases and J by 6 bases, with 12 bases between. This CDR3 has 15 amino acids. Germline CDR1 reads SGDLS; CDR2 reads YYNGEE. CDR3 amino acids: CASSVENPFPGELFF. The CDR3, as DNA: TGTGCCAGCAGCGTAGAGAACCCGTTCCCCGGGGAGCTGTTTTTT.